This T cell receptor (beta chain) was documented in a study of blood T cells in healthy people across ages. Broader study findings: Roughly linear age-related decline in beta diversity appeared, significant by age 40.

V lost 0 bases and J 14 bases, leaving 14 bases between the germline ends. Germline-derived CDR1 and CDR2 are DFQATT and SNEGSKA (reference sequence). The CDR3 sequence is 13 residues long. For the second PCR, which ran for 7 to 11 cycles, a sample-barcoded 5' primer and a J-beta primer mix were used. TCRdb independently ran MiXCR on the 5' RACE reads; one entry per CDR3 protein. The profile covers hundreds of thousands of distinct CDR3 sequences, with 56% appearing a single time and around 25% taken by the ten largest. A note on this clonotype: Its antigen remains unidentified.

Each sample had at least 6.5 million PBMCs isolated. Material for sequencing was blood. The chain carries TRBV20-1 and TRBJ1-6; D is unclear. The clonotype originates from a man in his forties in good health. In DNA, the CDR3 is TGCAGTGCTAGAGATTACCGGCGGTTAACCCTCCACTTT. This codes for CSARDYRRLTLHF.